These 22 T cell receptor beta chains came from one sample sequenced in a study of T cell responses to AZD1222 COVID-19 vaccine. Using immunoSEQ multiplex PCR, the repertoire was profiled, and TCRdb retains in-frame clones only, with some absent. The data hold tens of thousands of clones, with less than 95% observed a single time. This specimen consisted of peripheral blood, obtained 28 days after the second AZD1222 dose. The receptors come from an adult who received the AZD1222 COVID-19 vaccine.

The V gene is TRBV12-3 or TRBV12-4, the J gene TRBJ1-2; 9 nucleotides match TRBD1. After removal of 7 bases from V and 6 bases from J, the junction contained 6 bases not matched to a gene. This CDR3 contains 13 residues. The CDR3 here is CASTETGGNGYTF. The DNA for the CDR3 is TGTGCCAGCACCGAGACAGGGGGAAATGGCTACACCTTC.

The genes are TRBV12-5 and TRBJ1-6; the D gene is possibly TRBD1 (5 bases). CDR3 size: 14 residues. Trimming removed 5 bases at V and 8 bases at J, with 13 bases between. The germline gives CDR1 LGHNT, CDR2 FRNRAP. CDR3 amino acids: CASGRSGGDSPLHF. CDR3 coding DNA: TGTGCTAGTGGTAGAAGTGGAGGGGATTCACCCCTCCACTTT.

The count of this clone is one. This chain joins TRBV11-2 and TRBJ2-5, with TRBD2 as a possible D gene (7 bases). The CDR3 has 16 residues. V lost 2 bases to trimming and J lost 3 bases, with 16 bases between them. The V gene's germline CDR1 is SGHAT and CDR2 FQNNGV. CDR3 loop: CASSLSGTRGEETQYF. The CDR3 region has the DNA TGTGCCAGCAGCTTAAGCGGGACCAGGGGAGAAGAGACCCAGTACTTC.

The chain combines TRBV25-1 with TRBJ1-2; a possible D gene is TRBD1 (5 bases). The CDR3 contains 14 residues. Germline lookup yields CDR1 MGHDK and CDR2 SYGVNS. The V and J ends lost 2 bases and 8 bases respectively, with 15 bases between them. CDR3 coding DNA: TGTGCCAGCAGTGAACCGGGGGAGGGGTTGGGCTACACCTTC. The encoded protein is CASSEPGEGLGYTF.

For the CDR3, the DNA is TGTGCCAGCAGAAATCAGGGGGGAAATGGCTACACCTTC. This codes for CASRNQGGNGYTF. The chain couples TRBV3-1 (or the pseudogene TRBV3-2) to TRBJ1-2; 7 nucleotides line up with TRBD1. Germline V gives CDR1 LGHDT, CDR2 YNNKEL (reference sequence). The trim removed 6 bases at V and 6 bases at J, leaving 7 bases unmatched. This CDR3 comprises 13 residues.

The chain couples TRBV9 to TRBJ1-2; a possible D gene is TRBD1 (5 bases). Deletions cut 0 bases from V and 4 bases from J, with 10 bases between. The CDR3 spans 14 residues. The germline gives CDR1 SGDLS, CDR2 YYNGEE. The CDR3 loop reads CASSVGGAAYGYTF. The DNA for the CDR3 is TGTGCCAGCAGCGTAGGAGGGGCGGCCTATGGCTACACCTTC.

The chain has TRBV4-3 and TRBJ2-1, with TRBD2 matching over 10 bases. V gave up 0 bases and J gave up 4 bases; unmatched junction bases: 9. CDR3 length: 18 residues. Germline values: CDR1 LGHNA, CDR2 YSLEER. CDR3 bases: TGCGCCAGCAGCCAAGATTCAGCTAGCGGGAGAGGGTACAATGAGCAGTTCTTC. The encoded protein is CASSQDSASGRGYNEQFF.

The gene calls are TRBV6-5 and TRBJ1-2; perhaps TRBD1 as D (6 bases). The CDR3 covers 12 residues. Per germline, CDR1 MNHEY and CDR2 SVGAGI. The V gene lost 6 bases and the J gene lost 4 bases, with 9 bases spanning the gap. CDR3 sequence: CASRDSAYGYTF. Here the CDR3 DNA reads TGTGCCAGCAGGGACAGCGCCTATGGCTACACCTTC.

In nucleotides, the CDR3 is TGTGCCAGCAGCCAAGACAGGAGCAACTATGGCTACACCTTC. Protein product: CASSQDRSNYGYTF. The chain has TRBV3-1 (or the pseudogene TRBV3-2) and TRBJ1-2; the D is unclear. V was shortened by 0 bases and J by 2 bases, with 7 bases between the two germline ends. This CDR3 has 14 amino acids. Germline V lookup: CDR1 LGHDT, CDR2 YNNKEL (reference sequence).

The rearrangement links TRBV5-6 to TRBJ1-2, with unresolved D. Germline values: CDR1 SGHDT, CDR2 YYEEEE. The CDR3 is made up of 13 amino acids. Trimming took off 3 bases at V and 8 bases at J, with 14 bases between the two ends. In DNA, the CDR3 is TGTGCCAGCAGCTCCGGTGGGGTGGGAGGCTACACCTTC. This sequence encodes CASSSGGVGGYTF. Looking up the rest from reference TRBV5-6 and TRBJ1-2 gives the full variable domain: DAGVTQSPTHLIKTRGQQVTLRCSPKSGHDTVSWYQQALGQGPQFIFQYYEEEERQRGNFPDRFSGHQFPNYSSELNVNALLLGDSALYLCASSSGGVGGYTFGSGTRLTVV.

CDR3 DNA sequence: TGCGCCAGCAGCTTGGGACTGACGAACACTGAAGCTTTCTTT. Encoded protein: CASSLGLTNTEAFF. The chain combines TRBV5-1 with TRBJ1-1; D is ambiguous. Trimming left V 0 bases short and J 1 base short, with 7 bases between. The CDR3 covers 14 residues. The V gene's germline CDR1 is SGHRS and CDR2 YFSETQ.

The chain is built from TRBV24-1 and TRBJ1-2; 11 bases agree with TRBD1. The length of the CDR3 is 16 residues. Germline V gene data show CDR1 as KGHDR and CDR2 as SFDVKD. V lost 5 bases and J lost 6; bases outside the gene matches: 10. This chain's CDR3 is CATSGDPGQGDHGYTF. CDR3 coding DNA: TGTGCCACCAGTGGCGATCCGGGACAGGGGGACCATGGCTACACCTTC.

This clone was picked up one time. The rearrangement uses TRBV6-1 and TRBJ1-6; a weak D match, TRBD1 (5 bases). Germline-derived CDR1 and CDR2 are MNHNS and SASEGT. Trimming cost V 3 bases and J 10 bases, with 13 bases left between them. The CDR3 runs 14 residues. Written as DNA, the CDR3 is TGTGCCAGCAGTGAGTTTAGGGGATTATCACCCCTCCACTTT. It yields the protein CASSEFRGLSPLHF.

The chain joins TRBV2 to TRBJ1-2; the match to TRBD1 covers 8 bases. Germline V gene lookup returns CDR1 SNHLY and CDR2 FYNNEI. The ends lost 11 bases at V and 4 bases at J; junction bases unmatched: 15. This CDR3 region has 15 residues. The CDR3 sequence: CAVDRGPTLLYGYTF. The CDR3 bases are TGTGCCGTAGACAGGGGCCCAACCCTCCTCTATGGCTACACCTTC.

This sequence joins TRBV2 and TRBJ1-6, with 8 bases identical to TRBD1. The J segment lost 7 bases and the V segment lost 5 bases, leaving 7 bases of the junction unmatched. The CDR3 has 15 residues. Looked up from germline, CDR1 is SNHLY and CDR2 is FYNNEI. This CDR3 is CASSPPDRANSPLHF. The CDR3 DNA reads as TGTGCCAGCAGTCCTCCGGACAGGGCGAATTCACCCCTCCACTTT. Drawing the rest from reference TRBV2 and TRBJ1-6, the complete variable domain is EPEVTQTPSHQVTQMGQEVILRCVPISNHLYFYWYRQILGQKVEFLVSFYNNEISEKSEIFDDQFSVERPDGSNFTLKIRSTKLEDSAMYFCASSPPDRANSPLHFGNGTRLTVT.

This clone was found once. The chain is built from TRBV2 and TRBJ1-5, with D perhaps TRBD1 (6 bases). This CDR3 is 15 amino acids long. CDR1 is SNHLY, CDR2 FYNNEI, per germline. V was cut by 5 bases and J by 6 bases, with 17 bases left in between. The CDR3 nucleotides are TGTGCCAGCAGTCCCGGGGGGGGGCTAGGTCAGCCCCAGCATTTT. As protein: CASSPGGGLGQPQHF.

The chain combines TRBV6-1 with TRBJ1-2; no firm D call. Trimming cost V 2 bases and J 6 bases, with 1 base left between them. Germline V gene data show CDR1 as MNHNS and CDR2 as SASEGT. The CDR3 extends over 10 amino acids. CDR3 residues: CASSENGYTF. The CDR3 DNA reads as TGTGCCAGCAGTGAAAATGGCTACACCTTC.

This chain connects TRBV7-3 to TRBJ2-1, with 8 bases lining up with TRBD2. Trimming at V came to 5 bases and at J to 8 bases, leaving 11 bases not matched to a gene. This CDR3 region has 15 residues. CDR1 is SGHTA and CDR2 is FQGTGA in the germline V gene. CDR3 loop: CASSPGGASLHEQFF. DNA for the CDR3: TGTGCCAGCAGCCCGGGGGGGGCTAGTCTCCATGAGCAGTTCTTC.

The chain combines TRBV12-5 with TRBJ2-7; 9 bases are a match to TRBD1. Germline trimming cut 5 bases from V and 1 base from J; bases unmatched to any gene: 9. Germline V CDR1 and CDR2: LGHNT, FRNRAP. This CDR3 spans 16 amino acids. The CDR3 sequence: CASGIGTGPRSYEQYF. The CDR3 DNA sequence: TGTGCTAGTGGTATCGGGACAGGGCCGCGTTCCTACGAGCAGTACTTC. Based on the CDR3 plus reference TRBV12-5 and TRBJ2-7, the full variable domain is DARVTQTPRHKVTEMGQEVTMRCQPILGHNTVFWYRQTMMQGLELLAYFRNRAPLDDSGMPKDRFSAEMPDATLATLKIQPSEPRDSAVYFCASGIGTGPRSYEQYFGPGTRLTVT.

The V and J genes are TRBV24-1 and TRBJ1-2, with 7 nucleotides matching TRBD1. Germline assignment: CDR1 KGHDR and CDR2 SFDVKD. CDR3 size: 16 residues. V was pared by 4 bases and J by 0 bases, with 7 bases of the junction left unmatched. CDR3 amino acids: CATSEGRTGPNYGYTF. The DNA for the CDR3 is TGTGCCACCAGTGAGGGTAGGACAGGTCCTAACTATGGCTACACCTTC.

The chain recombines TRBV21-1 with TRBJ2-3; TRBD2 was called by the table and not checked on the DNA. TRBV21-1 is assigned pseudogene status. There are 16 residues in the CDR3. The CDR3 coding sequence is TGTGCCAGCAGCAAAGATGGAGGAATGAGTCAAGATACGCAGTATTTT. It specifies CASSKDGGMSQDTQYF.

This chain uses TRBV7-8 with TRBJ2-2; tentatively, D is TRBD2 (5 bases). V was trimmed by 1 base and J by 8 bases, leaving 8 bases between them. CDR1 and CDR2 (germline): SGHVS, FQNEAQ. The CDR3 contains 13 residues. CDR3 amino acids: CASSLVWEGELFF. The CDR3 nucleotides read TGTGCCAGCAGCTTAGTCTGGGAGGGGGAGCTGTTTTTT.